One and the same sample provided the 31 T cell receptor delta chains below, sequenced in a study of gamma-delta T cells after stem cell transplantation. TCRdb reapplied CATT to the RT-PCR reads. The sample carries about 1,300 delta-chain clones, over 2.5% recorded once. The sample comprised gamma-delta T cells. The receptors shown here come from a human donor. It is not recorded whose cells these are; they may come from a transplant donor.

This clone was seen a few times. TCRdb has a much larger clone's protein, which differs at residue 4 from the translation of this DNA, likely because of a read error; what is shown is the protein translated from the DNA. The gene calls are TRDV2 and TRDJ1, with 8 bases fitting TRDD3. CDR3 length: 17 residues. CDR1 GEAIGNYY and CDR2 EKD come from the germline V gene. This CDR3 reads CACGTAELLGATDKLIF. The CDR3 DNA follows: TGTGCCTGTGGCACCGCGGAACTACTGGGGGCCACCGATAAACTCATCTTT.

This clone has more than one count but fewer than ten. TCRdb records a much larger clone's protein for this DNA, with a difference at residue 4 that likely arises from a read error; the protein given is the translation of the DNA. The gene calls are TRDV2 and TRDJ3, with 10 positions matching TRDD3. The V and J ends lost 5 bases and 0 bases, in that order; junction bases with no gene match: 9. CDR3 size: 19 residues. Germline V gene sequence: CDR1 GEAIGNYY, CDR2 EKD. CDR3 sequence (DNA): TGTGCCTGTGGCACGTTACTGGGGGATGCCTCCTGGGACACCCGACAGATGTTTTTC. It codes for CACGTLLGDASWDTRQMFF.

As concerns this clone: Only one base separates this from a far larger clonotype, so it likely reflects a read error. Within the sample, other DNA sequences also encode this same CDR3. This chain links TRDV2 with TRDJ1; 12 nucleotides agree with TRDD3. Per the germline V gene, CDR1 is GEAIGNYY and CDR2 is EKD. This CDR3 is 17 amino acids long. Here the CDR3 DNA reads TGTGCCTGCGACACCGTACTGGGGGATACTTCAACCGATAAACTCATCTTT. Its protein is CACDTVLGDTSTDKLIF.

V usage is TRDV2 and J usage is TRDJ1, with 12 bases aligning to TRDD3. This CDR3 comprises 20 residues. Germline trimming cut 8 bases from V and 4 bases from J; bases unmatched to any gene: 25. CDR1 is GEAIGNYY and CDR2 is EKD in the germline V gene. The chain's CDR3 is CAFPRPAFDSTGGYIDKLIF. The DNA for the CDR3 is TGTGCCTTTCCCCGACCAGCCTTCGACAGTACTGGGGGATACATCGATAAACTCATCTTT.

In its sample, this clone is medium-sized. This likely traces to a read error, being one base from a far larger clone. CDR3 in DNA: TGTGCCTGTGACACCGTGGATACTGCGAGCCATAAACTCATCTTT. Translated, it gives CACDTVDTASHKLIF. The V and J genes are TRDV2 and TRDJ1, with D maybe TRDD3 (6 bases). Trimming left V 0 bases short and J 6 bases short, with 16 bases between. The CDR3 totals 15 residues. Per germline, CDR1 GEAIGNYY and CDR2 EKD.

This clone has a handful of counts. TCRdb attributes to this sequence the protein of a much larger clone, which differs from the DNA translation at residue 5; a read error is likely, and the protein displayed is translated from the DNA. The chain carries TRDV2 and TRDJ1; 8 positions agree with TRDD3. Unmatched junction bases numbered 9, after V lost 2 bases and J lost 8 bases. The CDR3 sequence is 14 residues long. Per germline, CDR1 GEAIGNYY and CDR2 EKD. The CDR3 loop reads CACDNLGERGKLIF. CDR3 coding DNA: TGTGCCTGTGACAACCTGGGGGAACGAGGAAAACTCATCTTT.

A few counts support this clone. A much larger clone lies one base from this, so it may be a read error. Other DNA sequences of this sample code for an identical CDR3. The chain is built from TRDV2 and TRDJ1, with 10 bases aligning to TRDD3. V trimming: 0 bases; J trimming: 0 bases; junction bases outside the gene matches: 30. The germline gives CDR1 GEAIGNYY, CDR2 EKD. The CDR3 has 25 residues. DNA for the CDR3: TGTGCCTGTGACACCGTTAGTTATCCGACAAACACCGGGGGGACTGGGGGATCGTACACCGATAAACTCATCTTT. It is translated as CACDTVSYPTNTGGTGGSYTDKLIF.

Concerning this clone itself: The TCRdb protein, from a much larger clone, departs from this DNA's translation at residue 7, likely by read error; the protein shown derives from the DNA. V and J are TRDV2 and TRDJ1; maybe TRDD3 (5 bases). Trimming removed 0 bases from V and 2 bases from J, with 15 bases in between. The CDR3 contains 16 residues. The germline V gene has CDR1 GEAIGNYY and CDR2 EKD. The CDR3 protein is CACDTVRYLTTDKLIF. As DNA, the CDR3 is TGTGCCTGTGACACCGTGAGATACCTCACAACCGATAAACTCATCTTT.

In its sample, this clone was seen a few times. The protein recorded in TCRdb matches a much larger clone and deviates from this DNA's translation at residue 4, suggesting a read error; the protein here is obtained by translating the DNA. V usage is TRDV2 and J usage is TRDJ1, with TRDD3 matching over 9 bases. This CDR3 is built from 17 residues. The V gene's germline CDR1 is GEAIGNYY and CDR2 EKD. CDR3 sequence (DNA): TGTGCCTGTAACACCTTGGGGGATAGTGGGTACACCGATAAACTCATCTTT. It codes for CACNTLGDSGYTDKLIF.

A remark on this clone: The TCRdb protein, from a much larger clone, departs from this DNA's translation at residue 11, likely by read error; the protein shown derives from the DNA. The chain uses TRDV2 and TRDJ1; perhaps TRDD3 as D (6 bases). This CDR3 comprises 18 residues. Trimming took 0 bases from V and 1 from J, leaving 20 bases between them. Germline CDR1 and CDR2: GEAIGNYY and EKD. The CDR3 DNA reads TGTGCCTGTGACACCGTTGGGGGTGACCCCAAGGTCACCGATAAACTCATCTTT. It specifies CACDTVGGDPKVTDKLIF.

Comments on this clone: A far larger clone is one base from this, pointing to a likely read error. The DNA for the CDR3 is TGTGCCCGTGACACTGCTGGGGTGATGGATAAACTCATCTTT. Translation gives CARDTAGVMDKLIF. This chain connects TRDV2 to TRDJ1; D possibly corresponds to TRDD3 (6 bases). The CDR3 loop spans 14 amino acids. Per germline, CDR1 GEAIGNYY and CDR2 EKD.

Regarding this clone: This DNA's translation differs at residue 3 from TCRdb's protein, which comes from a much larger clone; a read error is likely, and the protein shown is translated from the DNA. The chain combines TRDV2 with TRDJ1; TRDD3 is a possible D gene (6 bases). This CDR3 has 19 residues. Germline CDR1 GEAIGNYY, CDR2 EKD. The CDR3 nucleotides read TGTGCCCGTGACACCGTTTTCGGGGGCGGACGGGGGAACCGGGATAAACTCATCTTT. Translation: CARDTVFGGGRGNRDKLIF.

This chain connects TRDV2 to TRDJ1; 11 bases align to TRDD3. With V trimmed by 3 bases and J by 0 bases, 11 bases remained unmatched. Germline V gene sequence: CDR1 GEAIGNYY, CDR2 EKD. This CDR3 contains 18 residues. The CDR3 protein is CACDALLGDSGYTDKLIF. CDR3 sequence (DNA): TGTGCCTGTGACGCCCTACTGGGGGATAGTGGGTACACCGATAAACTCATCTTT.

Worth noting for this clone: TCRdb records a much larger clone's protein for this DNA, with a difference at residue 6 that likely arises from a read error; the protein given is the translation of the DNA. V gene TRDV2 combines with J gene TRDJ1, with D uncertain. The CDR3 is 14 residues long. Between the trimmed V and J ends, which lost 3 bases and 1 base, there was a span of 11 bases. Germline V CDR1 and CDR2: GEAIGNYY, EKD. This CDR3 reads CACDRPGVTDKLIF. CDR3 bases: TGTGCCTGTGACCGGCCTGGCGTCACCGATAAACTCATCTTT.

In its sample, this clone ranks as medium-sized (0.01 to 0.1%). The chain is built from TRDV2 and TRDJ1, with TRDD3 identical over 7 bases. V was pared by 1 base and J by 0 bases, with 10 bases of the junction left unmatched. The CDR3 extends over 17 amino acids. Germline CDR1 GEAIGNYY, CDR2 EKD. CDR3 coding DNA: TGTGCCTGTGACACGGTGACTGGGGATATGTACACCGATAAACTCATCTTT. Its translation is CACDTVTGDMYTDKLIF.

Concerning this clone itself: TCRdb pairs this DNA with a much larger clone's protein that differs at residue 4, likely a read error; the protein shown was translated from the DNA. The chain is built from TRDV2 and TRDJ1; TRDD2 might be the D (5 bases). The CDR3 runs 19 residues. Germline CDR1 is GEAIGNYY and CDR2 is EKD. The chain's CDR3 is CACGTVSSDGGLYTDKLIF. DNA of the CDR3: TGTGCCTGTGGCACCGTTTCCTCGGACGGCGGGCTTTACACCGATAAACTCATCTTT.

A remark on this clone: This DNA translates differently at residue 11 from the TCRdb protein, which is that of a much larger clone; a read error is likely, and the protein shown is the DNA's own translation. The chain carries TRDV2 and TRDJ3, with 9 bases fitting TRDD3. The CDR3 loop spans 16 amino acids. Germline V gene data show CDR1 as GEAIGNYY and CDR2 as EKD. V shed 3 bases and J 12 bases; nucleotides not matched to a gene: 11. CDR3 in amino acids: CACDAVLGEYNRQMFF. The CDR3 DNA is TGTGCCTGTGACGCCGTACTGGGGGAGTACAACCGACAGATGTTTTTC.

This clone showed up just a few times. TCRdb shows a much larger clone's protein in place of this DNA's translation, and the two differ at residue 8, likely through a read error; the protein shown is translated from the DNA. The rearrangement joins TRDV2 to TRDJ1; a weak D match, TRDD3 (5 bases). CDR1 and CDR2 (germline): GEAIGNYY, EKD. The CDR3 is 17 residues long. Trimming took off 1 base at V and 0 bases at J, with 17 bases between the two ends. The CDR3 DNA reads TGTGCCTGTGACACTCTACTGGAGGGTCCGTACACCGATAAACTCATCTTT. Residues: CACDTLLEGPYTDKLIF.

This clone is labeled large. The chain recombines TRDV2 with TRDJ1, with TRDD3 matching 7 bases. Germline CDR1 reads GEAIGNYY; CDR2 reads EKD. The CDR3 covers 16 residues. The V gene end was trimmed by 4 bases and the J gene end by 1 base; junction bases not matched to a gene: 11. Written as DNA, the CDR3 is TGTGCCTGTGATTCCCTTACTGGGGACGGCACCGATAAACTCATCTTT. Translation gives CACDSLTGDGTDKLIF.

The gene calls are TRDV2 and TRDJ1, with 13 bases matching TRDD3. V gave up 0 bases and J gave up 2 bases; unmatched junction bases: 2. The CDR3 extends over 16 amino acids. Germline V CDR1 and CDR2: GEAIGNYY, EKD. CDR3 coding DNA: TGTGCCTGTGACACCGTACTGGGGGATACGACCGATAAACTCATCTTT. Its protein product is CACDTVLGDTTDKLIF.

This clone was seen a handful of times. The CDR3 bases are TGTGCCTGTGACGCCCTGAAGTTGGGGGATACGCAGACGGGGAAAAAACTCATCTTT. Translated: CACDALKLGDTQTGKKLIF. The rearrangement uses TRDV2 and TRDJ1, with 11 bases identical to TRDD3. CDR1 is GEAIGNYY, CDR2 EKD, per germline. V shed 3 bases, J shed 8 bases, and the junction held 22 bases outside the gene matches. The CDR3 loop spans 19 amino acids.

As for this clone: A much larger clone lies one base from this, so it may be a read error. This chain joins TRDV2 and TRDJ1; 10 nucleotides line up with TRDD3. There are 16 residues in the CDR3. Germline CDR1 reads GEAIGNYY; CDR2 reads EKD. CDR3 region: CACDRLGDRETDELIF. The CDR3 coding sequence is TGTGCCTGTGACCGACTGGGGGATCGAGAAACCGATGAACTCATCTTT.

This clone was recorded a few times. A read error is the likely source, as a far larger clone sits one nucleotide away. Other DNA sequences in the same sample also yield this CDR3. The chain links TRDV2 to TRDJ1; possible D gene TRDD3, 6 bases. This CDR3 contains 14 residues. Germline V gene lookup returns CDR1 GEAIGNYY and CDR2 EKD. The CDR3 is CACDTAGVMDKLIF. CDR3 in DNA: TGCGCCTGTGACACTGCTGGGGTGATGGATAAACTCATCTTT.

The sample holds a few counts of this clone. This probably arose from a read error, given a far larger clone one base away. Other DNA variants within this sample encode the same CDR3. This rearrangement joins TRDV2 to TRDJ3, with 9 bases aligning to TRDD3. Per germline, CDR1 GEAIGNYY and CDR2 EKD. This CDR3 is built from 19 residues. CDR3 in DNA: TGTGCCTGTGACACATCCTGGGGGATTCACTCCTGGGACACCCGGCAGATGTTTTTC. Amino acids: CACDTSWGIHSWDTRQMFF.

By sample share, this clone is medium-sized (0.01 to 0.1%). Just one base apart from a much larger clone, this may be a read error. The chain recombines TRDV2 with TRDJ1, with TRDD3 matching over 7 bases. The CDR3 totals 17 residues. Germline V gives CDR1 GEAIGNYY, CDR2 EKD. Trimming took 5 bases from V and 0 from J; bases not matched to a gene: 14. The CDR3 protein is CACGGLVTGDNTDKLIF. Here the CDR3 DNA reads TGTGCCTGTGGCGGCTTGGTCACTGGGGATAACACCGATAAACTCATCTTT.

The chain recombines TRDV2 with TRDJ1, with D possibly being TRDD2 (5 bases). With 4 bases removed from V and 0 bases from J, the gap between germline ends came to 11 bases. Germline V gives CDR1 GEAIGNYY, CDR2 EKD. The CDR3 consists of 14 residues. The CDR3 here is CACDEVLDTDKLIF. The CDR3 DNA follows: TGTGCCTGTGATGAAGTCCTAGACACCGATAAACTCATCTTT.

This clone was observed a few times. The protein TCRdb lists belongs to a much larger clone and differs from this DNA's translation at residue 4, which points to a read error; the protein shown is made from the DNA. The genes are TRDV2 and TRDJ1, with 8 bases identical to TRDD3. CDR3 size: 17 residues. Germline CDR1 GEAIGNYY, CDR2 EKD. CDR3 nucleotide sequence: TGTGCCTGTAACACCGCGGAACTACTGGGGGCCACCGATAAACTCATCTTT. This gives the protein CACNTAELLGATDKLIF.

For this clone: This probably arose from a read error, given a far larger clone one base away. The sample has other DNA sequences that encode this CDR3 too. The rearrangement links TRDV2 to TRDJ1, with 13 bases matching TRDD3. V lost 7 bases to trimming and J lost 5 bases; unmatched junction nucleotides: 12. The CDR3 covers 16 residues. Germline V gene sequence: CDR1 GEAIGNYY, CDR2 EKD. DNA of the CDR3: TGTGCCTGCAGGGCCCTTACTGGGGGATACGCAGATAAACTCATCTTT. Translating it yields CACRALTGGYADKLIF.

On this clone: This DNA's translation differs at residue 4 from TCRdb's protein, which comes from a much larger clone; a read error is likely, and the protein shown is translated from the DNA. The V call is TRDV2, the J call TRDJ1; TRDD3 agrees at 10 bases. The CDR3 consists of 20 residues. Germline V CDR1 and CDR2: GEAIGNYY, EKD. In nucleotides, the CDR3 is TGTGCCTGTGGCACCGCGGGACTGGGGGATCAACGAGGGGATTTTGGTAAACTCATCTTT. Its translation is CACGTAGLGDQRGDFGKLIF.

Details on this clone: This likely stems from a read error, as it lies one base from a far larger clone. This sample includes further DNA sequences coding for the same CDR3. The rearrangement uses TRDV2 and TRDJ1; 9 nucleotides agree with TRDD2. There are 19 residues in the CDR3. V lost 3 bases, J lost 0 bases, and 16 bases stayed unmatched. Germline V gene sequence: CDR1 GEAIGNYY, CDR2 EKD. CDR3 coding DNA: TGTGCCTGTGACGACCTTCCTACCGTCTTGGGACCTAACACCGATAAACTCATCTTT. Translation gives CACDDLPTVLGPNTDKLIF.

Of note for this clone: Translating this DNA gives a protein that differs at residue 7 from the TCRdb one, which belongs to a much larger clone; a read error is likely, and the protein shown is this translation. The chain combines TRDV2 with TRDJ1, with 9 bases fitting TRDD3. V dropped 1 base and J dropped 0; count of bases not matched to a gene: 14. CDR3 length: 19 amino acids. CDR1 and CDR2 (germline): GEAIGNYY, EKD. The CDR3 sequence: CACDTWAVLGEPHTDKLIF. The CDR3 DNA follows: TGTGCCTGTGACACTTGGGCCGTACTGGGGGAACCTCACACCGATAAACTCATCTTT.